In its sample, the clone carrying this T cell receptor beta chain was seen once. Sequence at one end of the junction differs from germline and may be a read error. The data originate from a study of blood T cells in healthy people across ages. Combining a sample-barcoded 5' primer with a J-beta primer mix, a second PCR ran for about 7 to 12 cycles. TCRdb used MiXCR to reprocess the 5' RACE reads, holding one entry per CDR3 protein. This sample has about 1.8 million distinct CDR3 sequences; 49% occur once, and the top ten carry roughly 2.1%. CDR1 LGHNT and CDR2 FRNRAP come from the germline V gene. This CDR3 contains 15 residues.

This TCR derives from a woman in her thirties or forties in good health. The sample taken for sequencing was blood. This chain links TRBV12-5 with TRBJ2-1, with 7 bases lining up with TRBD2. This CDR3 is CAGGFSGPGGVEQFF. The CDR3 coding sequence is TGTGCTGGTGGTTTCTCGGGGCCGGGGGGAGTTGAGCAGTTCTTC.